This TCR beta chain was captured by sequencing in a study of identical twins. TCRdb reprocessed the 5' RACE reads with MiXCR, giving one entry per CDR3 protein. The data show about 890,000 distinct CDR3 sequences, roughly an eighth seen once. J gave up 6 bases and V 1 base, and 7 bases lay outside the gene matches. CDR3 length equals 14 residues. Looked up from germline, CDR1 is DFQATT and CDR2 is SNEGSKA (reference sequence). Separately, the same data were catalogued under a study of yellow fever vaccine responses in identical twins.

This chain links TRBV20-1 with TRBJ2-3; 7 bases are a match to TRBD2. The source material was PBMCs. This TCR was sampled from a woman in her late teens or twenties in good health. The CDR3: CSARVRRGSDTQYF. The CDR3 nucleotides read TGCAGTGCTAGAGTGAGGCGGGGGAGCGATACGCAGTATTTT.